A selection of T cell receptor beta chains follows, all from one sample in a study of identical twins. TCRdb re-derived calls from the 5' RACE reads in MiXCR, one entry per CDR3 protein. The sample has around 1.7 million distinct CDR3 sequences; less than 40% are singletons. Specimen: cord blood. Every receptor here comes from a newborn girl in good health. CDR3s include the opening cysteine and the closing phenylalanine or tryptophan. The order of the fields is J gene, V gene, D gene, clone size, CDR3 protein, CDR3 DNA. D genes are given only for firm matches. Clone size, where shown, is once, few, many, or a class for clones that have expanded.

TRBJ1-2,TRBV28,TRBD1,NA,CATSQGAGNYGYTF,TGTGCCACCAGCCAGGGGGCTGGTAACTATGGCTACACCTTC
TRBJ2-7,TRBV6-6,NA,few,CASSPQGADEQYF,TGTGCCAGCAGTCCACAGGGTGCGGACGAGCAGTACTTC
TRBJ2-3,TRBV10-3,NA,many,CAISASDTQYF,TGTGCCATCAGTGCTAGCGATACGCAGTATTTT
TRBJ1-1,TRBV15,NA,few,CATSRQGTSEAFF,TGTGCCACCAGCAGGCAGGGGACATCTGAAGCTTTCTTT
TRBJ2-7,TRBV18,NA,NA,CASSLDHYYEQYF,TGTGCCAGCTCACTCGACCATTACTACGAGCAGTACTTC
TRBJ2-3,TRBV28,NA,few,CASTMGPSTDTQYF,TGTGCCAGCACCATGGGGCCTAGCACAGATACGCAGTATTTT
TRBJ1-6,TRBV7-6,NA,NA,CASSPRTVDNSPLHF,TGTGCCAGCAGCCCCCGGACAGTAGACAATTCACCCCTCCACTTT
TRBJ1-2,TRBV6-7,NA,NA,CASSYSGPDGYTF,TGTGCCAGCAGTTACTCAGGGCCCGACGGCTACACCTTC
TRBJ2-1,TRBV10-1,TRBD1,few,CASSEGQGYYNEQFF,TGCGCCAGCAGTGAGGGACAGGGGTACTACAATGAGCAGTTCTTC
TRBJ2-1,TRBV2,NA,few,CASSDPSSQFF,TGTGCCAGCAGTGACCCTAGTTCTCAGTTCTTC
TRBJ2-1,TRBV4-2,TRBD2,few,CASSQGVRRGDSYNEQFF,TGTGCCAGCAGCCAAGGGGTCCGACGGGGGGATTCCTACAATGAGCAGTTCTTC
TRBJ2-1,TRBV3-1,NA,many,CASSQALNHEQFF,TGTGCCAGCAGCCAAGCGTTGAACCATGAGCAGTTCTTC
TRBJ1-4,TRBV2,TRBD1,NA,CASSPGQGKGKLFF,TGTGCCAGCAGCCCGGGACAGGGCAAAGGAAAACTGTTTTTT
TRBJ2-7,TRBV7-9,TRBD2,NA,CASSRSGRISSYEQYF,TGTGCCAGCAGCCGCAGCGGGAGGATTAGCTCCTACGAGCAGTACTTC
TRBJ1-1,TRBV29-1,NA,NA,CSVRDTMNTEAFF,TGCAGCGTTCGGGACACCATGAACACTGAAGCTTTCTTT
TRBJ2-2,TRBV7-9,NA,NA,CASLRRKNTGELFF,TGTGCCAGCCTGAGAAGGAAAAACACCGGGGAGCTGTTTTTT
TRBJ2-2,TRBV20-1,NA,NA,CSAGDSGPGELFF,TGCAGTGCTGGGGACTCGGGACCCGGGGAGCTGTTTTTT
TRBJ2-5,TRBV7-9,NA,NA,CASSLWTTETQYF,TGTGCCAGCAGCTTATGGACAACGGAGACCCAGTACTTC
TRBJ2-1,TRBV6-2/TRBV6-3,NA,NA,CAGSLPYNEQFF,TGTGCCGGCAGTCTCCCCTACAATGAGCAGTTCTTC
TRBJ2-5,TRBV5-4,NA,once,CASSYRRDNEQYF,TGTGCCAGCAGCTATCGGAGAGACAATGAGCAGTACTTC
TRBJ1-5,TRBV5-1,TRBD1,NA,CASSDGQGGPQHF,TGCGCCAGCAGCGACGGACAGGGAGGTCCCCAGCATTTT
TRBJ1-5,TRBV20-1,TRBD1,NA,CSAPPHRGLRGNQPQHF,TGCAGTGCCCCCCCTCACAGGGGACTTAGGGGCAATCAGCCCCAGCATTTT
TRBJ2-1,TRBV21-1,NA,few,CASSKEEGRTNEQFF,TGTGCCAGCAGCAAAGAGGAAGGGAGAACCAATGAGCAGTTCTTC
TRBJ2-7,TRBV7-6,TRBD2,NA,CASSYSSGGTYEQYF,TGTGCCAGCAGCTATTCTAGCGGGGGCACCTACGAGCAGTACTTC
TRBJ1-1,TRBV20-1,NA,NA,CSARLGGGVSEAFF,TGCAGTGCTAGACTAGGGGGGGGCGTCTCTGAAGCTTTCTTT